The T cell receptor (beta chain) described here comes from a study of T-cell memory formation after mild COVID-19. The study, taken as a whole, reports: Mainly CM and EM harbored the contracting CD4+ clones; mainly EMRA harbored the CD8+ ones. The study detected some responding clones in pre-infection memory, suggesting cross-reactive memory joined. Clones that shrank (day 15 to 85) were balanced CD4/CD8, whereas later expanders leaned CD4+.

Germline CDR1 and CDR2: MGHRA and YSYEKL. The CDR3 has 14 amino acids. V dropped 0 bases and J dropped 8 bases, with 13 bases sitting between them. TCRdb ran MiXCR on the 5' RACE reads and lists one entry per CDR3 protein. The sample has approximately 260,000 distinct CDR3 sequences; roughly 18% are singletons. This clonotype showed up just a few times. No antigen is known for it. The sequencing sample was made of PBMCs or a T cell subset sorted from them (not recorded which). The sequence came from a man aged 18 to 29 who had mild COVID-19 (a few samples of this study predate the infection). Cell type and time point are not known. This chain uses TRBV4-1 with TRBJ1-2; D is ambiguous. The chain's CDR3 is CASSQEAGLGGYTF. The CDR3 nucleotides are TGCGCCAGCAGCCAAGAAGCGGGCCTGGGAGGCTACACCTTC.